This TCR beta chain was obtained from a study of T-cell memory formation after mild COVID-19. There are a few counts of this clonotype. Its target is not known. Germline CDR1 SQVTM, CDR2 ANQGSEA. The CDR3 runs to 12 residues. V was trimmed by 4 bases and J by 5 bases, leaving 9 bases between them. Study outcomes and limitations: Cross-reactive memory seemingly joined, as some responding clones were found in pre-infection memory. Shrinking CD4+ clones resided mostly in CM and EM, and CD8+ ones in EMRA.

Via MiXCR, TCRdb re-called the 5' RACE reads, giving one row per CDR3 protein. The sample includes around 100,000 distinct CDR3 sequences, about 24% of them seen just once. V and J are TRBV29-1 and TRBJ2-1; no firm D call. The sample was PBMCs or a T cell subset sorted from them (not recorded which). The receptor was derived from a man between 18 and 29 years old who had mild COVID-19 (a few samples of this study predate the infection). Cell type and time point are not known. As DNA, the CDR3 is TGCAGCGTTGTTGATTCTCACAATGAGCAGTTCTTC. Translation gives CSVVDSHNEQFF.